This TCR beta chain was sequenced for a study of human T cells and chemical hapten exposure. As for the study in general: TCR yields differed between samples (mainly from small differences in pooled library volume).

Turning to this clonotype: The antigen is undetermined.

General study findings and limits: TCRs exceeding 1 in 1000 frequency stayed unchanged with DPC sensitization.

Unique molecular identifiers were affixed to discrete cDNA molecules within the library. The authors' processing: From about 20,000 to 690,000 TCRs were found per sample, with a median of approximately 100,000. TCRdb ran MiXCR on the reads and lists one entry per CDR3 protein. It is TCRdb's table, rather than the study itself, that gives the V and J calls and clone size. The table includes 95,000 to 150,000 distinct CDR3 sequences, about 7.7% detected once. There are 15 residues in the CDR3. Total RNA came from unfractionated whole blood. Sequences were obtained from whole blood. This clonotype originated in a human donor in good health. Some clones in this sample may be carry-over from other donors' samples. The chain uses TRBV21-1 and TRBJ2-7; the DNA was not compared with TRBD1, the D call given in the table. TRBV21-1 is assigned pseudogene status. The CDR3 loop is CASSKRCRASYEQYF. CDR3 DNA: TGTGCCAGCAGCAAAAGGTGCAGGGCAAGCTACGAGCAGTACTTC.